The rows below give T cell receptor beta chains drawn from one sample of a study of cytomegalovirus exposure and HLA in healthy donors. Only in-frame clones appear in the TCRdb table, and some are missing; sequencing was by immunoSEQ multiplex PCR. This sample carries about 190,000 clones, around 77% of them seen once, and the ten largest clones take over 1.5%. The material sequenced was PBMCs. These receptors were taken from a woman in her late teens or twenties in good health and CMV-seronegative. The CDR3 runs from the conserved cysteine through the conserved F or W. The D gene is left open where the match is weak. Size is stated for part of the rows, as once, few or many counts, or as a class when the clone is expanded.

V gene: TRBV6-5; clone size: -; D gene: TRBD1; J gene: TRBJ1-5; CDR3 protein: CASRGGGGGDQPQHF; CDR3 DNA: TGTGCCAGCAGGGGCGGTGGAGGGGGCGATCAGCCCCAGCATTTT
V gene: TRBV19; clone size: -; D gene: TRBD1; J gene: TRBJ2-2; CDR3 protein: CASSTGGTGELFF; CDR3 DNA: TGTGCCAGTAGTACAGGGGGCACCGGGGAGCTGTTTTTT
V gene: TRBV11-2; clone size: -; D gene: -; J gene: TRBJ1-1; CDR3 protein: CASSLERENTEAFF; CDR3 DNA: TGTGCCAGCAGCTTAGAACGGGAAAACACTGAAGCTTTCTTT
V gene: TRBV6-6; clone size: -; D gene: TRBD1; J gene: TRBJ2-7; CDR3 protein: CASRRGQGMGEQYF; CDR3 DNA: TGTGCCAGCAGAAGGGGACAGGGTATGGGGGAGCAGTACTTC
V gene: TRBV19; clone size: -; D gene: TRBD1; J gene: TRBJ1-5; CDR3 protein: CATSTGVRQPQHF; CDR3 DNA: TGTGCCACTTCGACAGGGGTTAGGCAGCCCCAGCATTTT
V gene: TRBV11-1; clone size: once; D gene: -; J gene: TRBJ1-1; CDR3 protein: CASSFMNTEAFF; CDR3 DNA: TGTGCCAGCAGTTTTATGAACACTGAAGCTTTCTTT
V gene: TRBV14; clone size: -; D gene: TRBD1; J gene: TRBJ1-1; CDR3 protein: CASSIRQGREAFF; CDR3 DNA: TGTGCCAGCAGCATCCGACAGGGAAGGGAAGCTTTCTTT
V gene: TRBV11-3; clone size: -; D gene: -; J gene: TRBJ2-7; CDR3 protein: CASSSGLEQYF; CDR3 DNA: TGTGCCAGCAGCTCAGGGCTCGAGCAGTACTTC
V gene: TRBV18; clone size: -; D gene: -; J gene: TRBJ2-2; CDR3 protein: CASSPLYLANTGELFF; CDR3 DNA: TGTGCCAGCTCACCACTCTACCTCGCGAACACCGGGGAGCTGTTTTTT
V gene: TRBV4-1; clone size: -; D gene: TRBD1; J gene: TRBJ1-5; CDR3 protein: CASSQVDRGNQPQHF; CDR3 DNA: TGCGCCAGCAGCCAGGTGGACAGGGGCAATCAGCCCCAGCATTTT
V gene: TRBV19; clone size: few; D gene: -; J gene: TRBJ2-7; CDR3 protein: CASSIDRSPAYEQYF; CDR3 DNA: TGTGCCAGTAGTATCGACAGGTCTCCAGCCTACGAGCAGTACTTC
V gene: TRBV19; clone size: once; D gene: -; J gene: TRBJ2-3; CDR3 protein: CASSIRDFTDTQYF; CDR3 DNA: TGTGCCAGTAGTATTAGGGACTTCACAGATACGCAGTATTTT
V gene: TRBV28; clone size: few; D gene: -; J gene: TRBJ1-5; CDR3 protein: CASSSAGAEQPQHF; CDR3 DNA: TGTGCCAGCAGTTCAGCGGGGGCAGAGCAGCCCCAGCATTTT
V gene: TRBV6-5; clone size: once; D gene: -; J gene: TRBJ2-2; CDR3 protein: CASSYAGPGGELFF; CDR3 DNA: TGTGCCAGCAGTTACGCAGGGCCGGGCGGGGAGCTGTTTTTT
V gene: TRBV4-1; clone size: -; D gene: -; J gene: TRBJ2-7; CDR3 protein: CASSQGNPSSYEQYF; CDR3 DNA: TGCGCCAGCAGCCAAGGTAATCCCAGCTCCTACGAGCAGTACTTC
V gene: TRBV29-1; clone size: -; D gene: -; J gene: TRBJ2-7; CDR3 protein: CSVEDTAGTYEQYF; CDR3 DNA: TGCAGCGTTGAAGATACGGCAGGTACCTACGAGCAGTACTTC
V gene: TRBV4-1; clone size: -; D gene: TRBD2; J gene: TRBJ2-1; CDR3 protein: CASSSIRTSGYNEQFF; CDR3 DNA: TGCGCCAGCAGCTCAATTCGGACTAGCGGGTACAATGAGCAGTTCTTC
V gene: TRBV10-1; clone size: -; D gene: TRBD1; J gene: TRBJ2-1; CDR3 protein: CASSDGTGDGNEQFF; CDR3 DNA: TGCGCCAGCAGTGATGGGACAGGGGATGGCAATGAGCAGTTCTTC
V gene: TRBV19; clone size: -; D gene: -; J gene: TRBJ2-3; CDR3 protein: CASRPTGGGTDTQYF; CDR3 DNA: TGTGCCAGTAGGCCGACGGGGGGCGGCACAGATACGCAGTATTTT
V gene: TRBV7-2; clone size: -; D gene: -; J gene: TRBJ1-2; CDR3 protein: CASSLGATSGHGYTF; CDR3 DNA: TGTGCCAGCAGCTTGGGGGCGACCTCAGGGCATGGCTACACCTTC
V gene: TRBV5-6; clone size: -; D gene: -; J gene: TRBJ1-1; CDR3 protein: CASSLVLTAGSTEAFF; CDR3 DNA: TGTGCCAGCAGCTTGGTTTTGACCGCGGGGAGCACTGAAGCTTTCTTT
V gene: TRBV6-1; clone size: -; D gene: TRBD1; J gene: TRBJ1-1; CDR3 protein: CASQPGGYTEAFF; CDR3 DNA: TGTGCCAGTCAACCAGGGGGTTACACTGAAGCTTTCTTT
V gene: TRBV6-5; clone size: -; D gene: -; J gene: TRBJ1-2; CDR3 protein: CASRPPGFANYGYTF; CDR3 DNA: TGTGCCAGCAGACCCCCGGGGTTCGCTAACTATGGCTACACCTTC
V gene: TRBV15; clone size: -; D gene: -; J gene: TRBJ1-1; CDR3 protein: CATSREARDTEAFF; CDR3 DNA: TGTGCCACCAGCAGAGAAGCGAGGGACACTGAAGCTTTCTTT
V gene: TRBV11-2; clone size: -; D gene: -; J gene: TRBJ2-7; CDR3 protein: CASSLEVGEQYF; CDR3 DNA: TGTGCCAGCAGCTTAGAAGTCGGGGAGCAGTACTTC
V gene: TRBV5-6; clone size: -; D gene: TRBD1; J gene: TRBJ1-6; CDR3 protein: CASSLGTGTYNSPLHF; CDR3 DNA: TGTGCCAGCAGCTTGGGGACAGGGACCTATAATTCACCCCTCCACTTT
V gene: TRBV5-1; clone size: -; D gene: TRBD2; J gene: TRBJ2-1; CDR3 protein: CASSLGAGGLEQFF; CDR3 DNA: TGCGCCAGCAGCTTGGGGGCGGGGGGCTTGGAGCAGTTCTTC
V gene: TRBV9; clone size: -; D gene: -; J gene: TRBJ2-1; CDR3 protein: CASSVGAGTNEQFF; CDR3 DNA: TGTGCCAGCAGCGTAGGGGCCGGTACTAATGAGCAGTTCTTC
V gene: TRBV10-2; clone size: many; D gene: TRBD2; J gene: TRBJ2-5; CDR3 protein: CASRTSGPQETQYF; CDR3 DNA: TGCGCCAGCAGGACTAGCGGACCACAAGAGACCCAGTACTTC
V gene: TRBV6-6; clone size: -; D gene: -; J gene: TRBJ1-5; CDR3 protein: CASSQQGGLNQPQHF; CDR3 DNA: TGTGCCAGCAGTCAACAGGGAGGGCTAAATCAGCCCCAGCATTTT
V gene: TRBV6-6; clone size: -; D gene: TRBD1; J gene: TRBJ1-2; CDR3 protein: CASSYSGQTNYGYTF; CDR3 DNA: TGTGCCAGCAGTTACTCGGGACAGACTAACTATGGCTACACCTTC
V gene: TRBV19; clone size: -; D gene: TRBD1; J gene: TRBJ2-2; CDR3 protein: CASSRRQQGGTGELFF; CDR3 DNA: TGTGCCAGTAGTCGCCGGCAACAGGGGGGCACCGGGGAGCTGTTTTTT
V gene: TRBV28; clone size: once; D gene: TRBD1; J gene: TRBJ1-5; CDR3 protein: CASRDRGFNQPQHF; CDR3 DNA: TGTGCCAGCCGGGACAGGGGCTTCAATCAGCCCCAGCATTTT
V gene: TRBV19; clone size: -; D gene: -; J gene: TRBJ1-1; CDR3 protein: CASSIDNANTEAFF; CDR3 DNA: TGTGCCAGTAGTATCGACAATGCGAACACTGAAGCTTTCTTT
V gene: TRBV4-2; clone size: -; D gene: -; J gene: TRBJ1-2; CDR3 protein: CASSHPTEGSGGYTF; CDR3 DNA: TGTGCCAGCAGCCACCCCACGGAGGGGAGTGGTGGCTACACCTTC
V gene: TRBV5-1; clone size: -; D gene: -; J gene: TRBJ2-7; CDR3 protein: CASSPEGAGAQYF; CDR3 DNA: TGCGCCAGCAGCCCGGAGGGGGCTGGTGCGCAGTACTTC
V gene: TRBV15; clone size: once; D gene: TRBD2; J gene: TRBJ2-1; CDR3 protein: CATSRISGSLGNEQFF; CDR3 DNA: TGTGCCACCAGCAGAATTAGCGGGAGTTTAGGCAATGAGCAGTTCTTC
V gene: TRBV27; clone size: -; D gene: TRBD2; J gene: TRBJ2-1; CDR3 protein: CASSNWGTSGRGHNEQFF; CDR3 DNA: TGTGCCAGCAGCAATTGGGGGACTAGCGGGAGGGGGCACAATGAGCAGTTCTTC
V gene: TRBV5-6; clone size: -; D gene: TRBD1; J gene: TRBJ2-3; CDR3 protein: CASSLGLGTGNTDTQYF; CDR3 DNA: TGTGCCAGCAGCTTGGGTTTGGGGACAGGGAACACAGATACGCAGTATTTT
V gene: TRBV30; clone size: few; D gene: TRBD1; J gene: TRBJ2-7; CDR3 protein: CAWSPGQGFYEQYF; CDR3 DNA: TGTGCCTGGAGTCCCGGACAGGGTTTCTACGAGCAGTACTTC
V gene: TRBV9; clone size: -; D gene: -; J gene: TRBJ1-1; CDR3 protein: CASSVGGGSSTEAFF; CDR3 DNA: TGTGCCAGCAGCGTGGGCGGGGGCTCGAGCACTGAAGCTTTCTTT
V gene: TRBV28; clone size: -; D gene: TRBD1; J gene: TRBJ2-2; CDR3 protein: CASTSPGQGGTGELFF; CDR3 DNA: TGTGCCAGCACATCACCGGGACAGGGCGGAACCGGGGAGCTGTTTTTT
V gene: TRBV5-1; clone size: -; D gene: TRBD1; J gene: TRBJ1-1; CDR3 protein: CASSYSPGGYRTRTEAFF; CDR3 DNA: TGCGCCAGCAGCTACAGTCCAGGGGGCTATCGAACGAGGACTGAAGCTTTCTTT
V gene: TRBV25-1; clone size: -; D gene: -; J gene: TRBJ1-1; CDR3 protein: CASSELSTATNTEAFF; CDR3 DNA: TGTGCCAGCAGTGAATTATCGACAGCAACTAACACTGAAGCTTTCTTT
V gene: TRBV29-1; clone size: -; D gene: TRBD2; J gene: TRBJ2-1; CDR3 protein: CSVEESSGSSYNEQFF; CDR3 DNA: TGCAGCGTTGAAGAATCTAGCGGGAGCTCCTACAATGAGCAGTTCTTC
V gene: TRBV4-1; clone size: many; D gene: -; J gene: TRBJ1-6; CDR3 protein: CATSGGDNSPLHF; CDR3 DNA: TGCGCCACCAGCGGAGGGGATAATTCACCCCTCCACTTT
V gene: TRBV5-4; clone size: -; D gene: TRBD2; J gene: TRBJ2-3; CDR3 protein: CASRGGRSDTQYF; CDR3 DNA: TGTGCCAGCAGGGGAGGGCGTTCAGATACGCAGTATTTT
V gene: TRBV4-1; clone size: few; D gene: TRBD2; J gene: TRBJ2-3; CDR3 protein: CASSHQDRASGRLDTQYF; CDR3 DNA: TGCGCCAGCAGCCACCAAGATCGGGCTAGCGGGAGGTTAGATACGCAGTATTTT
V gene: TRBV28; clone size: -; D gene: -; J gene: TRBJ2-7; CDR3 protein: CASRMGQSAYEQYF; CDR3 DNA: TGTGCCAGCAGGATGGGGCAGAGTGCCTACGAGCAGTACTTC
V gene: TRBV2; clone size: -; D gene: -; J gene: TRBJ2-7; CDR3 protein: CASISEVKSEQYF; CDR3 DNA: TGTGCCAGCATATCAGAGGTCAAGAGCGAGCAGTACTTC
V gene: TRBV10-1; clone size: -; D gene: TRBD1; J gene: TRBJ1-2; CDR3 protein: CASRSDRGDGGYTF; CDR3 DNA: TGCGCCAGCAGATCCGACAGGGGGGACGGGGGCTACACCTTC
V gene: TRBV5-1; clone size: -; D gene: -; J gene: TRBJ1-6; CDR3 protein: CASSSDGRGNSPLHF; CDR3 DNA: TGCGCCAGCAGCTCGGACGGCAGGGGTAATTCACCCCTCCACTTT
V gene: TRBV6-1; clone size: -; D gene: TRBD2; J gene: TRBJ2-1; CDR3 protein: CAIWTSGTYNEQFF; CDR3 DNA: TGTGCCATATGGACTAGCGGGACCTACAATGAGCAGTTCTTC
V gene: TRBV19; clone size: -; D gene: TRBD1; J gene: TRBJ1-2; CDR3 protein: CASSAAQGASYGYTF; CDR3 DNA: TGTGCCAGTAGTGCAGCACAGGGGGCTAGCTATGGCTACACCTTC
V gene: TRBV6-1; clone size: -; D gene: TRBD1; J gene: TRBJ2-7; CDR3 protein: CATPGQGAFYEQYF; CDR3 DNA: TGTGCCACTCCCGGACAGGGGGCTTTCTACGAGCAGTACTTC